Reported below is one T cell receptor beta chain. This clonotype was observed at least ten times. Its antigen is unknown. Per-base qualities were not stored, and no clone one base away is much larger. This entry comes from a study of response to subunit inactivated influenza vaccine (dated 2018 in TCRdb). A note on the overall study: Deep quantitative profiling of the T cell receptor repertoire was used in the study to follow responses to a trivalent subunit inactivated influenza vaccine.

The research as a whole found: The authors proposed that each seasonal influenza vaccination may bring in only a limited number of new T cells.

Preparation of the library involved RT-PCR. Instrument used: Illumina HiSeq 2500. Clones were called with MiXCR by TCRdb after fastp trimmed the public reads at Q25, and only in-frame beta chains were retained. Each record represents a unique CDR3 protein, reported with the most common genes and DNA among its rows. Within this sample are approximately 530,000 distinct CDR3 sequences, with 6% to 9% of them counted one time only. The biggest ten clones account for 10% to 15% of the sample. This sequence was found in a man aged 45-69 years who received an inactivated influenza vaccine. Donor details come from another sample of the same person, matched by shared clones. The starting material was PBMCs from blood, obtained 23 to 25 months after vaccination.

The CDR3 loop reads CASSLGVGELFF. In nucleotides, the sequence is TGTGCCAGCAGTTTAGGGGTCGGGGAGCTGTTTTTT. The rearrangement joined TRBV28 to TRBJ2-2; too little of a D gene remains to name it. From the cysteine through the phenylalanine, the CDR3 covers 12 amino acids. Here the CDR3 DNA is all that survives: 36 bases in frame from base 1. Between the V and J ends, shortened by 2 bases and 7 bases respectively, the junction contains 5 bases. CDR1 and CDR2 were assigned from the germline V gene as MDHEN and SYDVKM.